This TCR beta chain appears in the sequencing data of a study of PD-L1 blockade in urothelial cancer. Study-level background: Blood-derived samples held a median approximately 140,000 T cells.

Indicated time point: peripheral blood 6 weeks after treatment start. CDR3 length: 15 amino acids. Germline values: CDR1 MGHRA, CDR2 YSYEKL. After removal of 5 bases from V and 6 bases from J, the junction contained 9 bases not matched to a gene. Only in-frame clones appear in the TCRdb table, and some are missing; sequencing was by immunoSEQ multiplex PCR. This table has 100,000 to 150,000 clones, 86% appearing once. This clone was found once. What it binds is not known. Study conclusions and caveats: Tumor-linked clones in blood grew more by 3 weeks in durable-benefit patients.

The chain uses TRBV4-1 and TRBJ1-5, with 8 bases matching TRBD1. The sequencing used PBMCs, collected around atezolizumab (anti-PD-L1) treatment. The TCR was taken from a middle-aged man with urothelial cancer. The CDR3 here is CASSGRTGSVQPQHF. The DNA for the CDR3 is TGCGCCAGCAGCGGACGGACAGGGAGCGTTCAGCCCCAGCATTTT.